This T cell receptor beta chain was recorded in a study of T cells in Graves' hyperthyroidism and ophthalmopathy (dated by TCRdb to between 2019 and 2020). About the study as a whole: Peripheral blood samples were taken at initial diagnosis, before any treatment was given. To identify TCR V-J signatures that set the groups apart, the researchers used a discovery cohort of about a hundred patients, made up of under 50 with Graves' ophthalmopathy and some 60 with stable Graves' hyperthyroidism. Prospective prediction of ophthalmopathy was tested in an independent validation cohort consisting of 18 hyperthyroidism patients and approximately 16 patients who later progressed to ophthalmopathy. The 95 to 100 discovery patients were randomly divided into training and test sets at a 7:3 ratio. Thyroid tissue and blood T-cell repertoires from more than five Graves' hyperthyroidism patients were also compared in the study. After blood sampling, hyperthyroidism patients were treated with methimazole at a starting dose of 30 mg daily, and ophthalmopathy patients were treated with high-dose intravenous methylprednisolone. TCR Vbeta CDR3 sequencing of 120 to 150 peripheral blood samples (approximately 44 ophthalmopathy, some 75 hyperthyroidism and some 17 progressor patients) is reported in the paper. The investigation overall reported the following: A 13 V-J signature model separated ophthalmopathy from stable hyperthyroidism, with roughly 88% sensitivity and roughly 84% specificity in cross-validation and 80%/75% in testing. No statistical method was used to set the sample size in advance, and investigators knew the group allocation. During validation, the model predicted progression to ophthalmopathy a median of around 6 months ahead of onset, with around 71% sensitivity and roughly 75% specificity. Blood samples also contained most of the expanded thyroid clonotypes (frequency above 0.001), which suggests that blood repertoires may reflect thyroid immune responses.

Moderately to severely active disease, a Clinical Activity Score of at least 3, a NOSPECS grade of at least 4, and a duration under 3 months were present in ophthalmopathy patients. Any patient with an uncontrolled infection, another autoimmune disease, pregnancy or lactation was excluded. Diagnoses relied on clinical symptoms, serum thyroxine and TRAb, thyroid ultrasound and orbital computed tomography. PBMCs were separated from 10 ml of fresh peripheral blood using Ficoll-Paque density gradient centrifugation. Trizol reagent was used to extract total RNA, and RNA quality was then checked on an Agilent 2100 Bioanalyzer. After removal of 8 bases from V and 7 bases from J, the junction retains 8 bases not matched to a gene. The CDR3 measures 14 amino acids from cysteine to phenylalanine. Only the CDR3 part of the read is kept: 42 bases, read in frame from the first base. Taken from the germline V gene (reference sequence), the CDR1 and CDR2 loops are LGHDT and YNNKEL.

This clonotype was observed at least ten times. Its antigen specificity is not known. No per-base quality is available; no much larger clone lies one base away. The TCR beta CDR3 regions were amplified from the RNA transcripts. The first round of RT-PCR for the TCR CDR3 was performed with the HTBI primer set and the Qiagen OneStep RT-PCR kit. Libraries were constructed in a second round of multiplex PCR, after which size selection and purification were performed. The libraries were sequenced on an Illumina HiSeq2000 using paired-end 100 bp reads. From the authors' description of their analysis: SOAPnuke was used to process the raw data, removing reads that contained adapters or uncalled bases, had a mean Phred below 15, or lacked an exact match to the constant primer or identifier. COPE v1.2.5 was used to merge high-quality paired reads, and clonotypes were defined as unique nucleotide sequences. MiTCR v1.1 was used to align the clonotypes against IMGT TRBV, TRBD and TRBJ reference segments. The analysis included only V-J combinations with a frequency above 0.0001, which together covered more than 98% of the repertoires. The TCS score was defined as the ratio of F50 (clonal expansion) to E x V (chaos), calculated using BLOSUM62-based TCRdist between CDR3 peptides within each V-J. Welch's t-statistics and random forest reduced 450 to 600 V-J features to around 14, which were used in a naive Bayes classifier (R e1071). TCRdb trimmed the raw reads at Q25, called clones with MiXCR and kept productive beta chains. All rows with the same CDR3 protein become a single entry with the most common DNA and genes. TCRdb, not the authors, supplied the V and J calls. Across this sample there are a few hundred thousand distinct CDR3 sequences, with about 13% seen only once. Roughly 35% of the sample belongs to the ten largest clones.

The chain links TRBV3-1 with TRBJ2-1; 10 of the junction bases match TRBD2. The sample comprised blood. This sequence originates from a woman between 40 and 55 years old with Graves' ophthalmopathy. The CDR3 reads CASEGAGGPNEQFF. The nucleotides are TGTGCCAGCGAAGGAGCGGGGGGGCCGAATGAGCAGTTCTTC.